The clone carrying this T cell receptor beta chain was observed a handful of times. The antigen is undetermined. Time point of the sample: persistent/refractory GD, antithyroid drugs over 5 years with positive TRAb. The authors made the TCR library using RNA they extracted from PBMCs. The data were taken from a study of regulatory T cells in long-lasting Graves disease. As for the study in general: The criterion for persistent Graves' disease was over 5 years of antithyroid drugs with positive TSH receptor antibodies.

Study results and caveats: Persistent disease showed a preference for TRBV28, TRBJ1-2 and TRBJ2-5.

Construction of the TCR beta libraries employed iRepertoire HTBI primers in conjunction with Arm-PCR of CDR3 regions. In the source study's methods: Throughout the samples, researchers identified 50 to 75 TRBV and more than twelve TRBJ segments. TCRdb re-called the multiplex PCR reads through MiXCR, storing one row per CDR3 protein. TCRdb's processing, not the authors' own work, is the source of the V and J calls. Altogether approximately 400,000 distinct CDR3 sequences are present, around 22% being singletons, with the ten largest covering approximately 26%. The CDR3 runs to 13 residues. Germline lookup yields CDR1 DFQATT and CDR2 SNEGSKA (reference sequence). V lost 4 bases, J lost 7 bases, and 14 bases lay in between.

The sample in question was peripheral blood mononuclear cells (PBMCs), obtained when the disease was refractory, from a patient treated with antithyroid drugs. The TCR originated in a female donor with Graves disease. The J gene is TRBJ1-5, the V gene TRBV20-1; no definite D call. The CDR3 loop reads CSATLDDTQPQHF. The CDR3, as DNA: TGCAGTGCTACATTGGATGACACCCAGCCCCAGCATTTT.